The present T cell receptor (beta chain) was sequenced within a study of cytomegalovirus exposure and HLA in healthy donors. With 60 Vbeta and 13 Jbeta primers, the PCR was carried out. Profiling relied on immunoSEQ multiplex PCR, and the TCRdb table lists in-frame clones only, not all of them. The sample yields about 120,000 clones, 77% seen once. The CDR3 runs to 15 residues. Germline lookup yields CDR1 MNHNY and CDR2 SVGAGI (reference sequence). J gave up 0 bases and V 4 bases, and 4 bases lay outside the gene matches. The sample comprised PBMCs. The sequence was collected from a man aged 40-55 years in good health and CMV-seropositive. The J gene is TRBJ2-3, the V gene TRBV6-6, with TRBD2 matching 7 bases. The CDR3 nucleotides read TGTGCCAGCAGTTCCGCTAGCGGTAGCACAGATACGCAGTATTTT. It codes for CASSSASGSTDTQYF.